This T cell receptor beta chain was captured by sequencing in a study of blood T cell repertoires in COVID-19. As for the study in general: The United States, Italy and Spain were the sources of the acute and convalescent COVID-19 samples. PBMCs, B-cell-depleted T cells, or T cells provided the cDNA or gDNA that made up the material.

Original handling: Counts of nucleated cells, estimated from reference gene primer amplification, were obtained. Measured with immunoSEQ multiplex PCR; TCRdb has only the in-frame clones, and not every one. V and J calls and clone size are copied from that table; D and trimming were computed from the DNA. The table includes tens of thousands of clones, 75% to 90% detected once. The length of the CDR3 is 12 residues. The germline V and J ends were trimmed by 10 bases and 7 bases, with 13 bases remaining between them. Germline V gene lookup returns CDR1 ENHRY and CDR2 SYGVKD. The rearrangement joins TRBV10-3 to TRBJ1-4, with D maybe TRBD1 (5 bases). This receptor was identified in a human donor in a cohort sampled during active COVID-19. The sequenced sample was peripheral blood. The chain's CDR3 is CATRDGGEKLFF. The CDR3 DNA reads TGTGCCACCCGGGACGGGGGTGAAAAACTGTTTTTT.